Listed here are 21 T cell receptor beta chains from one sample, sequenced in a study of blood T cell repertoires in COVID-19. Produced via immunoSEQ multiplex PCR; TCRdb's table is partial and in-frame only. The data contain around 200,000 clones, around 83% of them singletons. Sequenced: peripheral blood. All receptors derive from a woman in her 40s with acute or convalescent COVID-19.

The chain combines TRBV2 with TRBJ1-5, with a weak D call TRBD1 (5 bases). The CDR3 is made up of 16 amino acids. V lost 7 bases and J lost 5, with 21 bases in between. Germline V gives CDR1 SNHLY, CDR2 FYNNEI. DNA for the CDR3: TGTGCCAGCAAAGCTCCGGGACCCCGGAGGGATCAGCCCCAGCATTTT. Its protein product is CASKAPGPRRDQPQHF.

The genes are TRBV7-2 and TRBJ1-2; no reliable D call. Trimming left V 4 bases short and J 4 bases short, with 13 bases between. This CDR3 has 14 residues. The germline V gene encodes CDR1 SGHTA and CDR2 FQGNSA. The CDR3 spells CASSSQVPLYGYTF. As DNA, the CDR3 is TGTGCCAGCAGCTCCCAGGTCCCCCTCTATGGCTACACCTTC.

This clone was seen just once. V is TRBV28 and J is TRBJ2-3, with 11 bases matching TRBD2. V lost 3 bases, J lost 4 bases, and 6 bases stayed unmatched. The germline V gene encodes CDR1 MDHEN and CDR2 SYDVKM. The CDR3 is made up of 16 amino acids. The CDR3 protein is CASSFLAGGQADTQYF. The CDR3, as DNA: TGTGCCAGCAGTTTCTTAGCGGGGGGGCAAGCAGATACGCAGTATTTT.

The sample holds a few counts of this clone. The V gene is TRBV27, the J gene TRBJ2-1; the match to TRBD2 covers 8 bases. Germline assignment: CDR1 MNHEY and CDR2 SMNVEV (reference sequence). V lost 5 bases and J lost 6; bases outside the gene matches: 6. This CDR3 spans 14 amino acids. CDR3 sequence reads: CASSPGLEGNEQFF. CDR3 bases: TGTGCCAGCAGTCCGGGACTAGAAGGCAATGAGCAGTTCTTC.

This clone appeared a single time. The rearrangement joins TRBV14 to TRBJ2-1, with TRBD2 matching over 7 bases. CDR3 length: 16 residues. Looked up from germline, CDR1 is SGHDN and CDR2 is FVKESK. The V gene end was trimmed by 0 bases and the J gene end by 10 bases; junction bases not matched to a gene: 12. The CDR3 DNA reads TGTGCCAGCAGCCAAGATCAGGAGGGAGGGCCCGGCGAGCAGTTCTTC. Its protein product is CASSQDQEGGPGEQFF.

The chain employs TRBV9 and TRBJ2-3; D might be TRBD1 (5 bases). V dropped 6 bases and J dropped 0 bases, with 11 bases sitting between them. The germline CDR1 and CDR2 sequences are SGDLS and YYNGEE. The CDR3 totals 14 residues. CDR3 bases: TGTGCCAGCAACCCTTCAGGGAGCACAGATACGCAGTATTTT. Translation gives CASNPSGSTDTQYF.

The J gene is TRBJ2-1, the V gene TRBV28; D perhaps matches TRBD2 (5 bases). Germline V gene sequence: CDR1 MDHEN, CDR2 SYDVKM. V was pared by 5 bases and J by 6 bases, with 11 bases between. CDR3 size: 13 residues. The CDR3 sequence: CASSLGVPNEQFF. In nucleotides, the CDR3 is TGTGCCAGCAGTCTCGGGGTTCCCAATGAGCAGTTCTTC.

The V gene is TRBV5-1, the J gene TRBJ1-1; TRBD1 agrees at 9 bases. CDR1 is SGHRS, CDR2 YFSETQ, per germline. V dropped 0 bases and J dropped 2; count of bases not matched to a gene: 5. CDR3 length: 16 amino acids. CDR3 region: CASSLGQGVGNTEAFF. CDR3 nucleotide sequence: TGCGCCAGCAGCTTGGGACAGGGGGTTGGTAACACTGAAGCTTTCTTT.

The J gene is TRBJ2-1, the V gene TRBV6-5; 7 bases map to TRBD2. The CDR3 sequence is 15 residues long. V dropped 2 bases and J dropped 3; count of bases not matched to a gene: 4. The germline CDR1 and CDR2 sequences are MNHEY and SVGAGI. CDR3 amino acids: CASSYVSGNYNEQFF. As DNA, the CDR3 is TGTGCCAGCAGTTACGTCAGCGGGAACTACAATGAGCAGTTCTTC.

The chain is built from TRBV27 and TRBJ2-3; TRBD1 agrees at 7 bases. The CDR3 runs 13 residues. Germline lookup yields CDR1 MNHEY and CDR2 SMNVEV (reference sequence). The trim removed 10 bases at V and 2 bases at J, leaving 6 bases unmatched. CDR3 nucleotide sequence: TGTGCCACCGGGACAGACGACACAGATACGCAGTATTTT. Protein: CATGTDDTDTQYF.

The chain has TRBV7-2 and TRBJ1-2, with D possibly being TRBD1 (5 bases). The CDR3 is 17 residues long. Trimming cost V 1 base and J 3 bases, with 18 bases left between them. Per the germline V gene, CDR1 is SGHTA and CDR2 is FQGNSA. The CDR3 sequence is CASSLGAGRGFYYGYTF. CDR3 bases: TGTGCCAGCAGCTTAGGTGCAGGACGGGGGTTCTACTATGGCTACACCTTC. The variable domain in full, completed from reference TRBV7-2 and TRBJ1-2, reads GAGVSQSPSNKVTEKGKDVELRCDPISGHTALYWYRQSLGQGLEFLIYFQGNSAPDKSGLPSDRFSAERTGGSVSTLTIQRTQQEDSAVYLCASSLGAGRGFYYGYTFGSGTRLTVV.

In its sample, this clone was seen a few times. This chain uses TRBV19 with TRBJ2-1, with 14 bases matching TRBD2. The germline V gene encodes CDR1 LNHDA and CDR2 SQIVND (reference sequence). Trimming cost V 5 bases and J 4 bases; bases outside gene matches: 7. There are 17 residues in the CDR3. This CDR3 is CASSGGTSGSLYNEQFF. The DNA of the CDR3 is TGTGCCAGTAGTGGAGGGACTAGCGGGAGTCTGTACAATGAGCAGTTCTTC.

The rearrangement joins TRBV6-2 or TRBV6-3 to TRBJ1-4, with D possibly being TRBD1 (5 bases). Germline-derived CDR1 and CDR2 are MNHEY and SVGEGT. Trimming removed 6 bases at V and 7 bases at J, with 18 bases between. This CDR3 region has 15 residues. CDR3 sequence reads: CASSPAQGFGEKLFF. CDR3 nucleotide sequence: TGTGCCAGCAGCCCGGCTCAGGGTTTTGGTGAAAAACTGTTTTTT.

This clone was seen a single time. The genes are TRBV7-2 and TRBJ1-3, with D perhaps TRBD1 (6 bases). The germline V gene has CDR1 SGHTA and CDR2 FQGNSA. The germline V and J ends were trimmed by 1 base and 4 bases, with 14 bases remaining between them. This CDR3 is built from 16 residues. DNA of the CDR3: TGTGCCAGCAGCTTAGTTGTGGGGGCGAACGGAAACACCATATATTTT. Protein: CASSLVVGANGNTIYF.

The V gene is TRBV5-3, the J gene TRBJ2-7; D is perhaps TRBD2 (6 bases). TRBV5-3 counts as an open reading frame of uncertain function. The V and J ends lost 5 bases and 4 bases respectively, with 25 bases between them. The CDR3 covers 17 residues. The CDR3 reads CARRRGWESGSEYEQYF. In nucleotides, the CDR3 is TGTGCCAGAAGGCGGGGTTGGGAAAGCGGCTCCGAATACGAGCAGTACTTC.

The table lists this clone with a few counts. This chain connects TRBV11-3 to TRBJ2-1, with D tentatively TRBD1 (6 bases). There are 15 residues in the CDR3. Germline assignment: CDR1 SGHNT and CDR2 YENEEA. The V gene lost 5 bases and the J gene lost 1 base, with 12 bases spanning the gap. CDR3 nucleotide sequence: TGTGCCAGCAGCAGGGAACAGGGTTCCTACAATGAGCAGTTCTTC. This codes for CASSREQGSYNEQFF.

CDR3 region: CASSFLGDRRGDEQFF. CDR3 sequence (DNA): TGTGCCAGCAGTTTCTTGGGGGACAGGAGAGGCGATGAGCAGTTCTTC. V gene TRBV28 combines with J gene TRBJ2-1; 8 bases line up with TRBD1. Germline V CDR1 and CDR2: MDHEN, SYDVKM. The CDR3 runs 16 residues. The trim removed 3 bases at V and 8 bases at J, leaving 12 bases unmatched.

The genes are TRBV7-9 and TRBJ2-3, with a tentative D call TRBD2 (6 bases). With 3 bases removed from V and 3 bases from J, the gap between germline ends came to 10 bases. CDR3 length: 14 amino acids. Germline assignment: CDR1 SEHNR and CDR2 FQNEAQ (reference sequence). CDR3 nucleotide sequence: TGTGCCAGCAGCTTGTCGGGGGTGACAGATACGCAGTATTTT. Protein: CASSLSGVTDTQYF.

This chain links TRBV19 with TRBJ2-1; TRBD2 agrees at 13 bases. Per germline, CDR1 LNHDA and CDR2 SQIVND (reference sequence). V dropped 4 bases and J dropped 3; count of bases not matched to a gene: 9. This CDR3 is built from 18 residues. The CDR3 loop is CASSTPRTSGGVYNEQFF. In DNA, the CDR3 is TGTGCCAGTAGTACACCTCGGACTAGCGGGGGAGTCTACAATGAGCAGTTCTTC.

The CDR3 bases are TGTGCCAGCAGCTTGATGGCAAATCAGCCCCAGCATTTT. Translating it yields CASSLMANQPQHF. The V call is TRBV7-8, the J call TRBJ1-5; D not resolved. Germline V gene sequence: CDR1 SGHVS, CDR2 FQNEAQ. The V gene lost 3 bases and the J gene lost 4 bases, with 7 bases spanning the gap. This CDR3 region has 13 residues.

The chain joins TRBV28 to TRBJ2-7; 8 bases match TRBD2. Germline loops: CDR1 MDHEN, CDR2 SYDVKM. The V gene end was trimmed by 7 bases and the J gene end by 3 bases; junction bases not matched to a gene: 11. The CDR3 runs 15 residues. CDR3 nucleotide sequence: TGTGCCAGCATGAGTGCGGCGGGAGGCCTCTACGAGCAGTACTTC. It encodes CASMSAAGGLYEQYF.